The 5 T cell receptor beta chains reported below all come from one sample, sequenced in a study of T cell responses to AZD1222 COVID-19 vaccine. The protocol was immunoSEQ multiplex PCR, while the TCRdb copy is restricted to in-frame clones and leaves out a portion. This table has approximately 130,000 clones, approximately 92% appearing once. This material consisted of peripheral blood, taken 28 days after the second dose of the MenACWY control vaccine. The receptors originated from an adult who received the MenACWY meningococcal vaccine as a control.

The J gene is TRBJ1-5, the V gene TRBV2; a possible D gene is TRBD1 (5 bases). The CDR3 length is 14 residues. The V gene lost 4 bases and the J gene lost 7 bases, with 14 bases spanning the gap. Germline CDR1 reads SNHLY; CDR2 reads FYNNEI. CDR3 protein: CASSGGAQGQPQHF. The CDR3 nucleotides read TGTGCCAGCAGTGGAGGGGCCCAGGGCCAGCCCCAGCATTTT.

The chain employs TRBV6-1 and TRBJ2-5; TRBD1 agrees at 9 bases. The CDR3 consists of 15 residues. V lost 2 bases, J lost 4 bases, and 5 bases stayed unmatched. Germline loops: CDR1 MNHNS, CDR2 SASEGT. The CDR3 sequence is CASSERDREGETQYF. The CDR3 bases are TGTGCCAGCAGTGAAAGGGACAGGGAGGGAGAGACCCAGTACTTC.

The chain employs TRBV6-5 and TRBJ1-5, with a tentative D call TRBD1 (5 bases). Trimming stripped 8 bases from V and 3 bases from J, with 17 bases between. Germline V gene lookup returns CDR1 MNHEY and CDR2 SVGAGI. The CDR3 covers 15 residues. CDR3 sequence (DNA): TGTGCCAGCCGGTCCGAGGGGCTTAACAATCAGCCCCAGCATTTT. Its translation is CASRSEGLNNQPQHF.

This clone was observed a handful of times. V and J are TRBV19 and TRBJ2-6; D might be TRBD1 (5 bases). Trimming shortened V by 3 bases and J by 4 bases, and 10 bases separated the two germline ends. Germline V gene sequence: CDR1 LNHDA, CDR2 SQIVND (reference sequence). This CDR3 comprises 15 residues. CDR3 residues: CASSMMGLGANVLTF. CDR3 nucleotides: TGTGCCAGTAGTATGATGGGGCTAGGGGCCAACGTCCTGACTTTC.

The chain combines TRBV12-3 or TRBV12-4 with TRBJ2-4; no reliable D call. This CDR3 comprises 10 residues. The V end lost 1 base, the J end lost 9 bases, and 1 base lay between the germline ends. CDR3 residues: CASSLGIQYF. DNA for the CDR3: TGTGCCAGCAGTTTAGGCATTCAGTACTTC.